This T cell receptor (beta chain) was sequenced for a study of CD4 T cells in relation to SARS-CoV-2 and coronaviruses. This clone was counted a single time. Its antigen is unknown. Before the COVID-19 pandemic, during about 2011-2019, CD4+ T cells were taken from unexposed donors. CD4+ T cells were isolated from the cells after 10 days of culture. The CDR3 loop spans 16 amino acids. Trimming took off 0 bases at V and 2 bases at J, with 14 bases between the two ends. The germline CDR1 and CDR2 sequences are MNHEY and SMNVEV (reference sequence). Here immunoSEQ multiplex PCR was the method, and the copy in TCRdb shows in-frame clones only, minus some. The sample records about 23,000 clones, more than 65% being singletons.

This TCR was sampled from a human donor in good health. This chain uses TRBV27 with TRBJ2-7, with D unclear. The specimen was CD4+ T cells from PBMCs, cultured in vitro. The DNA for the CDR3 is TGTGCCAGCAGTTTATCGGTACGAGGCTCACCCTACGAGCAGTACTTC. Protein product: CASSLSVRGSPYEQYF.